In its sample, the clone carrying this T cell receptor (beta chain) was seen a few times. The antigen is not known. This sample is part of a study of early T cells in non-severe SARS-CoV-2 infection. Study summary: The study sequenced bulk RNA from unsorted whole blood, with chains unpaired.

In the library, individual cDNA molecules carried attached unique molecular identifiers. MiXCR, run by TCRdb on the 5' RACE reads, gives a single entry per CDR3 protein. Of 35,000 to 55,000 distinct CDR3 sequences in the sample, about 5.7% were seen once. Per the germline V gene, CDR1 is DFQATT and CDR2 is SNEGSKA (reference sequence). Trimming took 1 base from V and 3 from J; bases not matched to a gene: 6. This CDR3 is 14 amino acids long. General study points: VDJdb matches were skewed toward anti-spike CD8 T cell responses.

The clonotype originates from an adult who was a healthcare worker with PCR-confirmed SARS-CoV-2 infection or an uninfected control (not recorded which). This chain connects TRBV20-1 to TRBJ2-7; 7 bases line up with TRBD2. Sequenced here: whole blood, sampled at baseline. The CDR3 sequence is CSARVSGRDYEQYF. The CDR3 DNA reads TGCAGTGCTAGAGTAAGTGGGAGGGACTACGAGCAGTACTTC.